What follows are 18 T cell receptor beta chains derived from one specimen sequenced in a study of beta chain features in type 1 diabetes. These receptors have no known antigen. The entirety of the isolated RNA underwent reverse transcription, so expressed TCRB transcripts were sequenced. Sequenced by immunoSEQ multiplex PCR; TCRdb stores in-frame clones only, minus some. Of about 640,000 clones in the sample, around 12% are singletons; the top ten hold approximately 0.11%. General study points: There was a moderate but significant shortening of TCRB CDR3s in all four CD4+ subsets of Type 1 diabetes patients.

Specimen: naive CD4+ T cells from blood. These TCRs come from a man younger than 40 with type 1 diabetes.

This clone was counted only a few times. V is TRBV29-1 and J is TRBJ2-5; D is possibly TRBD2 (6 bases). This CDR3 contains 12 residues. Germline V gene lookup returns CDR1 SQVTM and CDR2 ANQGSEA. V gave up 4 bases and J gave up 10 bases, with 16 bases separating them. The DNA for the CDR3 is TGCAGCGTTGTCCCGGGGGTAGGGGTCCAGTACTTC. Translating gives CSVVPGVGVQYF. The full variable domain, rest sourced from reference TRBV29-1 and TRBJ2-5, is SAVISQKPSRDICQRGTSLTIQCQVDSQVTMMFWYRQQPGQSLTLIATANQGSEATYESGFVIDKFPISRPNLTFSTLTVSNMSPEDSSIYLCSVVPGVGVQYFGPGTRLLVL.

This clone was picked up a small number of times. The chain has TRBV6-6 and TRBJ2-1; D may be TRBD1 or TRBD2 (5 bases each). This CDR3 comprises 15 residues. Trimming removed 0 bases at V and 3 bases at J, with 9 bases between. The germline gives CDR1 MNHNY, CDR2 SVGAGI (reference sequence). CDR3 protein: CASSYSGDGYNEQFF. The CDR3 DNA is TGTGCCAGCAGTTACTCTGGGGACGGCTACAATGAGCAGTTCTTC.

The chain joins TRBV30 to TRBJ1-3; no clear D gene. CDR3 size: 14 residues. The V gene lost 0 bases and the J gene lost 0 bases, with 6 bases spanning the gap. Germline V gene data show CDR1 as GTSNPN and CDR2 as SVGIG (reference sequence). This chain's CDR3 is CAWSVRSSGNTIYF. DNA for the CDR3: TGTGCCTGGAGTGTACGCAGCTCTGGAAACACCATATATTTT.

Only a few counts were recorded for this clone. This sequence joins TRBV18 and TRBJ2-5; weak D call: TRBD1 (6 bases). Looked up from germline, CDR1 is KGHSH and CDR2 is LQKENI. With 2 bases removed from V and 7 bases from J, the gap between germline ends came to 11 bases. This CDR3 spans 13 amino acids. CDR3 sequence reads: CASSPDRSGTQYF. The CDR3 DNA reads as TGTGCCAGCTCACCAGACAGGTCCGGGACCCAGTACTTC.

The sample holds a few counts of this clone. This rearrangement joins TRBV6-5 to TRBJ2-1; 10 bases line up with TRBD1. The CDR3 is made up of 13 amino acids. CDR1 is MNHEY, CDR2 SVGAGI, per germline. Germline trimming cut 6 bases from V and 7 bases from J; bases unmatched to any gene: 3. Written as DNA, the CDR3 is TGTGCCAGCAGAAGGACAGGGGGGAATGAGCAGTTCTTC. Residues: CASRRTGGNEQFF.

With respect to this clone: Other nucleotide sequences from this sample produce the same CDR3. The chain recombines TRBV5-4 with TRBJ2-1, with 11 bases identical to TRBD2. Germline V CDR1 and CDR2: SGHNT, YYREEE (reference sequence). V was clipped by 2 bases and J by 4 bases; unmatched bases: 2. This CDR3 is built from 15 residues. Here the CDR3 DNA reads TGTGCCAGCAGCTTAACTAGCGGGGGATACAATGAGCAGTTCTTC. It encodes CASSLTSGGYNEQFF.

This clone was seen only a few times. J is TRBJ1-5 and V is TRBV30; unclear D gene. V lost 0 bases to trimming and J lost 7 bases, with 10 bases between them. Germline V gives CDR1 GTSNPN, CDR2 SVGIG (reference sequence). The CDR3 extends over 13 amino acids. The CDR3 nucleotides are TGTGCCTGGAGTGTAGCGGACCGCCAGCCCCAGCATTTT. This encodes CAWSVADRQPQHF.

This clone occurred a few times. CDR3 nucleotides: TGTGCCAGCAGCTTAGACGGGGGTATCCTCCATGGCTACACCTTC. Its translation is CASSLDGGILHGYTF. The genes are TRBV11-3 and TRBJ1-2, with D tentatively TRBD1 (5 bases). Trimming cost V 0 bases and J 6 bases, with 14 bases left between them. The germline V gene encodes CDR1 SGHNT and CDR2 YENEEA. This CDR3 is 15 amino acids long. Based on the CDR3 plus reference TRBV11-3 and TRBJ1-2, the full variable domain is EAGVVQSPRYKIIEKKQPVAFWCNPISGHNTLYWYLQNLGQGPELLIRYENEEAVDDSQLPKDRFSAERLKGVDSTLKIQPAELGDSAVYLCASSLDGGILHGYTFGSGTRLTVV.

CDR3: CASSFGYRGGTGELFF. CDR3 DNA sequence: TGTGCCAGCAGCTTTGGTTACAGGGGAGGCACCGGGGAGCTGTTTTTT. The J gene is TRBJ2-2, the V gene TRBV5-4; tentative D call: TRBD1 (7 bases). This CDR3 region has 16 residues. The V end lost 2 bases, the J end lost 4 bases, and 15 bases lay between the germline ends. Germline assignment: CDR1 SGHNT and CDR2 YYREEE (reference sequence).

The V call is TRBV7-2, the J call TRBJ2-2; the D is unclear. In germline, CDR1 is SGHTA, CDR2 FQGNSA. V lost 0 bases, J lost 5 bases, and 7 bases lay in between. This CDR3 is built from 14 residues. CDR3 sequence (DNA): TGTGCCAGCAGCTTAGCGCAGCGAACCGGGGAGCTGTTTTTT. Encoded protein: CASSLAQRTGELFF. Full variable domain (outside the CDR3, taken from reference TRBV7-2 and TRBJ2-2): GAGVSQSPSNKVTEKGKDVELRCDPISGHTALYWYRQSLGQGLEFLIYFQGNSAPDKSGLPSDRFSAERTGGSVSTLTIQRTQQEDSAVYLCASSLAQRTGELFFGEGSRLTVL.

The genes are TRBV4-3 and TRBJ2-7; TRBD2 might be the D (6 bases). V lost 3 bases to trimming and J lost 5 bases, with 23 bases between them. The CDR3 runs 17 residues. Germline V gene sequence: CDR1 LGHNA, CDR2 YSLEER. The CDR3 sequence is CASSHAPGTGVGDEQYF. CDR3 coding DNA: TGCGCCAGCAGCCATGCCCCCGGGACGGGGGTCGGGGACGAGCAGTACTTC.

The rearrangement links TRBV7-2 to TRBJ1-2; 8 nucleotides line up with TRBD1. CDR1 SGHTA and CDR2 FQGNSA come from the germline V gene. The CDR3 contains 14 residues. The V gene end was trimmed by 7 bases and the J gene end by 3 bases; junction bases not matched to a gene: 7. The CDR3 bases are TGTGCCAGCAAGCGGGACAGGAACGACTATGGCTACACCTTC. Protein: CASKRDRNDYGYTF. The entire variable domain, with the rest obtained from reference TRBV7-2 and TRBJ1-2, is as follows: GAGVSQSPSNKVTEKGKDVELRCDPISGHTALYWYRQSLGQGLEFLIYFQGNSAPDKSGLPSDRFSAERTGGSVSTLTIQRTQQEDSAVYLCASKRDRNDYGYTFGSGTRLTVV.

This chain joins TRBV29-1 and TRBJ1-5, with D possibly TRBD1 on 5 matching bases. This CDR3 region has 13 residues. Germline CDR1 is SQVTM and CDR2 is ANQGSEA. V was shortened by 5 bases and J by 2 bases, with 10 bases between the two germline ends. The CDR3 sequence is CSVWGGGNQPQHF. Here the CDR3 DNA reads TGCAGCGTTTGGGGCGGGGGCAATCAGCCCCAGCATTTT.

This clone has only a few counts. The J gene is TRBJ1-2, the V gene TRBV4-2, with 7 bases matching TRBD1. There are 14 residues in the CDR3. The J segment lost 0 bases and the V segment lost 3 bases, leaving 1 base of the junction unmatched. The germline V gene has CDR1 LGHNA and CDR2 YNFKEQ. In DNA form, the CDR3 reads TGTGCCAGCAGCCAGGGACAGTCTAACTATGGCTACACCTTC. Protein product: CASSQGQSNYGYTF.

This clone has a handful of counts. The V call is TRBV30, the J call TRBJ2-6; 7 bases line up with TRBD1. Looked up from germline, CDR1 is GTSNPN and CDR2 is SVGIG (reference sequence). The CDR3 length is 15 residues. J lost 6 bases, V lost 1 base, and 6 bases had no gene match. Here the CDR3 reads CAWSGGTVSANVLTF. The CDR3 DNA reads as TGTGCCTGGAGTGGAGGGACAGTTTCGGCCAACGTCCTGACTTTC. Full variable domain (remainder filled in from reference TRBV30 and TRBJ2-6): SQTIHQWPATLVQPVGSPLSLECTVEGTSNPNLYWYRQAAGRGLQLLFYSVGIGQISSEVPQNLSASRPQDRQFILSSKKLLLSDSGFYLCAWSGGTVSANVLTFGAGSRLTVL.

The V and J genes are TRBV5-4 and TRBJ1-4, with 7 bases fitting TRBD1. Germline CDR1 SGHNT, CDR2 YYREEE (reference sequence). The ends lost 3 bases at V and 7 bases at J; junction bases unmatched: 9. The CDR3 length is 15 residues. CDR3 region: CASSYTGQPFEKLFF. For the CDR3, the DNA is TGTGCCAGCAGCTATACGGGACAGCCCTTTGAAAAACTGTTTTTT.

This chain links TRBV7-2 with TRBJ2-3, with D possibly matching TRBD1 (5 bases). The CDR3 sequence is 18 residues long. Germline V gene lookup returns CDR1 SGHTA and CDR2 FQGNSA. V lost 4 bases and J lost 4, with 24 bases in between. Here the CDR3 DNA reads TGTGCCAGCAGCTGGTTGTGGGGCCTCCGAGGTTTGGCAGATACGCAGTATTTT. This gives the protein CASSWLWGLRGLADTQYF.

In its sample, this clone was seen a few times. This chain links TRBV2 with TRBJ1-1; D ambiguous. From germline, CDR1 is SNHLY and CDR2 FYNNEI. The CDR3 totals 12 residues. V was trimmed by 4 bases and J by 5 bases, leaving 8 bases between them. This CDR3 reads CASSGLETEAFF. The CDR3 DNA reads TGTGCCAGCAGTGGGTTAGAAACTGAAGCTTTCTTT.